This is a list of T cell receptor beta chains from one sample in a study of cytomegalovirus exposure and HLA in healthy donors. Sequencing used immunoSEQ multiplex PCR; TCRdb keeps in-frame clones, though not all of them. The sample yields about 150,000 clones, around 84% seen once. The sequencing sample was made of PBMCs. All receptors derive from a woman between 18 and 29 years old in good health and CMV-seronegative. CDR3s include the opening cysteine and the closing phenylalanine or tryptophan. A D gene is named only where the DNA matches it firmly. A row's size may be missing; if present it is once, few, many or a size class.

>TRBV4-1|TRBJ1-2|-|-
CASSLSERDGVNTF
TGCGCCAGCAGCCTTTCTGAGCGGGACGGGGTTAACACCTTC
>TRBV5-8|TRBJ1-2|-|-
CASSSPGANYGYTF
TGTGCCAGCAGCTCCCCGGGGGCTAACTATGGCTACACCTTC
>TRBV7-2|TRBJ1-2|-|-
CASSPDAGGYTF
TGTGCCAGCAGCCCCGACGCGGGGGGCTACACCTTC
>TRBV9|TRBJ2-5|-|once
CASSWADHETQYF
TGTGCCAGCAGTTGGGCAGACCACGAGACCCAGTACTTC
>TRBV10-3|TRBJ2-1|TRBD1|-
CAISSGQKNNEQFF
TGTGCCATCAGCTCGGGACAGAAGAACAATGAGCAGTTCTTC
>TRBV2|TRBJ1-1|-|-
CASIRDSNTEAFF
TGTGCCAGCATCCGAGACAGCAACACTGAAGCTTTCTTT
>TRBV4-3|TRBJ2-1|TRBD2|-
CASSQASGGPPSSYNEQFF
TGCGCCAGCAGCCAAGCCAGCGGGGGACCCCCGAGCTCCTACAATGAGCAGTTCTTC
>TRBV9|TRBJ2-3|TRBD2|-
CASSWQAGGSTDTQYF
TGTGCCAGCAGCTGGCAAGCGGGGGGAAGCACAGATACGCAGTATTTT
>TRBV7-2|TRBJ2-3|TRBD2|-
CASSLTAGGAQYF
TGTGCCAGCAGCTTAACGGCGGGGGGGGCGCAGTATTTT
>TRBV28|TRBJ1-5|-|-
CASRPVQVLEPQHF
TGTGCCAGCAGGCCCGTACAGGTTCTGGAGCCCCAGCATTTT
>TRBV2|TRBJ2-5|-|once
CASALALETQYF
TGTGCCAGCGCTCTAGCTTTGGAGACCCAGTACTTC
>TRBV7-2|TRBJ1-1|-|-
CASRAQGNLNTEAFF
TGTGCCAGCCGAGCGCAGGGAAACTTGAACACTGAAGCTTTCTTT
>TRBV7-2|TRBJ2-2|-|once
CASSLEAGVGELFF
TGTGCCAGCAGCTTGGAGGCAGGGGTCGGGGAGCTGTTTTTT
>TRBV7-9|TRBJ1-6|-|-
CAGAGSNSPLHF
TGTGCCGGGGCAGGGTCTAATTCACCCCTCCACTTT
>TRBV4-3|TRBJ2-2|-|-
CASSPRGYGDTGELFF
TGCGCCAGCAGCCCCCGGGGGTACGGGGACACCGGGGAGCTGTTTTTT